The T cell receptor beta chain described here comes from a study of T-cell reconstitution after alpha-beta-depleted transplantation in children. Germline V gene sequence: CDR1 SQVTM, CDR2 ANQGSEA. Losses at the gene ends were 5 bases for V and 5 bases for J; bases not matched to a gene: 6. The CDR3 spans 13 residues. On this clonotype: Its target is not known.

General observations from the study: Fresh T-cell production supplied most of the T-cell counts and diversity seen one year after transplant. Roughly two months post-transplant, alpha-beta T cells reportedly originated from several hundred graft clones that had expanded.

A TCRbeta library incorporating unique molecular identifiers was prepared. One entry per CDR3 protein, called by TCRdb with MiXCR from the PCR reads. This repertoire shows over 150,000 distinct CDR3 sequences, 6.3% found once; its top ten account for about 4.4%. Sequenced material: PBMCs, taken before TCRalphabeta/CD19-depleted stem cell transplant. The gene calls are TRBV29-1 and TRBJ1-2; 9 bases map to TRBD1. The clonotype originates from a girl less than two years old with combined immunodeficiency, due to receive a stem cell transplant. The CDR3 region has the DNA TGCAGCGTTTACCTGGACAGGGGTTATGGCTACACCTTC. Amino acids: CSVYLDRGYGYTF.